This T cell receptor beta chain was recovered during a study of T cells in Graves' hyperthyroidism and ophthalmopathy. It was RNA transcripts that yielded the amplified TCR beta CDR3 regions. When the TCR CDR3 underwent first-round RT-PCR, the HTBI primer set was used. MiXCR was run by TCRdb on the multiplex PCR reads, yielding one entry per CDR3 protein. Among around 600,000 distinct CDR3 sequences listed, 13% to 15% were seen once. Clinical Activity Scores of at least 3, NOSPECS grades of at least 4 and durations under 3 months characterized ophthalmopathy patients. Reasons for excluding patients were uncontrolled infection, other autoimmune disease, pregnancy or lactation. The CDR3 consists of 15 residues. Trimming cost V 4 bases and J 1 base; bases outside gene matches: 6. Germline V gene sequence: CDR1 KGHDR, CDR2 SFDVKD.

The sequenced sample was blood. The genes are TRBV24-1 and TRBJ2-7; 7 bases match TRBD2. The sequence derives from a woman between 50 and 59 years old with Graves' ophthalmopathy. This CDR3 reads CATSDASGPSYEQYF. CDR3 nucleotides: TGTGCCACCAGTGACGCTAGCGGCCCGTCCTACGAGCAGTACTTC.